This T cell receptor beta chain came from a study of T-cell memory formation after mild COVID-19. Study-level background: Clusters of TCRs were largely donor specific.

Germline CDR1 and CDR2: SGHRS and YFSETQ. This CDR3 has 16 amino acids. V lost 0 bases to trimming and J lost 5 bases, with 16 bases between them. Amplification by 5'RACE using constant-segment primers produced TCR alpha and TCR beta cDNA libraries that carried sample barcodes and UMIs. TCRdb reanalysed the 5' RACE reads using MiXCR and keeps one entry per CDR3 protein. The sample consists of roughly 120,000 distinct CDR3 sequences, roughly 20% of them appearing once. V usage is TRBV5-1 and J usage is TRBJ2-3; maybe TRBD2 (7 bases). Sequencing input: PBMCs or a T cell subset sorted from them (not recorded which). This TCR was sampled from a man younger than 35 who had mild COVID-19 (a few samples of this study predate the infection). Cell type and time point are not known. The CDR3 bases are TGCGCCAGCAGCTTGGTAGTGGGGGGGCCAGGAGATACGCAGTATTTT. Amino acids: CASSLVVGGPGDTQYF.